Following are 24 T cell receptor beta chains from one sample sequenced in a study of CXCR3-negative and CXCR3-positive naive CD8 T cells. Libraries of TRB cDNA were made by 5' RACE and carried UMIs. TCRdb re-called the 5' RACE reads and catalogs CDR3 proteins one per entry, DNA excluded. The data show roughly 48,000 distinct CDR3 sequences, and the top ten clones hold 14% to 15%. Sequences were obtained from memory CD8+ T cells from blood. The receptors originated from a human donor in good health. Some clones in this sample may be carry-over from other donors' samples.

The chain recombines TRBV20-1 with TRBJ2-7; TCRdb returns TRBD1, unconfirmable since there is no DNA. The CDR3 contains 13 residues. Per germline, CDR1 DFQATT and CDR2 SNEGSKA (reference sequence). This CDR3 reads CSARDLGGHEQYF.

The chain carries TRBV5-1 and TRBJ1-5. Germline V gives CDR1 SGHRS, CDR2 YFSETQ. CDR3 length: 14 residues. CDR3 amino acids: CASSLETGNQPQHF. Supplemented by reference TRBV5-1 and TRBJ1-5, the full variable domain reads KAGVTQTPRYLIKTRGQQVTLSCSPISGHRSVSWYQQTPGQGLQFLFEYFSETQRNKGNFPGRFSGRQFSNSRSEMNVSTLELGDSALYLCASSLETGNQPQHFGDGTRLSIL.

The chain is built from TRBV2 and TRBJ2-6; TCRdb proposes TRBD1, but this gene call is untestable without DNA. The CDR3 length is 14 residues. Germline CDR1 SNHLY, CDR2 FYNNEI. The chain's CDR3 is CASSGGAGANVLTF.

This clonotype ranks as medium-sized in terms of frequency. The rearrangement joins TRBV15 to TRBJ1-1. The V gene's germline CDR1 is LNHNV and CDR2 YYDKDF (reference sequence). The CDR3 sequence is 14 residues long. CDR3 amino acids: CATSRDTENTEAFF.

The chain employs TRBV4-1 and TRBJ2-2. This CDR3 is 13 amino acids long. CDR1 is MGHRA, CDR2 YSYEKL, per germline. The CDR3 spells CASLAQNTGELFF.

V and J are TRBV29-1 and TRBJ1-1. This CDR3 has 13 residues. Germline CDR1 SQVTM, CDR2 ANQGSEA. CDR3 loop: CSAGGGLNTEAFF.

The chain recombines TRBV29-1 with TRBJ2-1; TCRdb designates TRBD1, a call that cannot be tested without DNA. The CDR3 sequence is 12 residues long. Germline-derived CDR1 and CDR2 are SQVTM and ANQGSEA. Here the CDR3 reads CSVEGTGQGPFF.

The chain couples TRBV7-9 to TRBJ2-7; TCRdb calls TRBD1, which cannot be checked without DNA. The germline V gene has CDR1 SEHNR and CDR2 FQNEAQ (reference sequence). The CDR3 has 17 amino acids. CDR3: CASSLAPQTGGKYEQYF. Full variable domain (outside the CDR3, taken from reference TRBV7-9 and TRBJ2-7): DTGVSQNPRHKITKRGQNVTFRCDPISEHNRLYWYRQTLGQGPEFLTYFQNEAQLEKSRLLSDRFSAERPKGSFSTLEIQRTEQGDSAMYLCASSLAPQTGGKYEQYFGPGTRLTVT.

V usage is TRBV7-2 and J usage is TRBJ2-7; the D call from TCRdb, TRBD1, cannot be confirmed without DNA. The CDR3 loop spans 15 amino acids. CDR1 is SGHTA and CDR2 is FQGNSA in the germline V gene. The CDR3 protein is CASSLGTGSPYEQYF.

V gene TRBV14 combines with J gene TRBJ2-1; the D call of TRBD1 rests on TCRdb alone, since no DNA is present to check it. The CDR3 has 14 amino acids. Germline CDR1 and CDR2: SGHDN and FVKESK. Here the CDR3 reads CASSQWVGGNEQFF.

The gene calls are TRBV28 and TRBJ2-7; the D call from TCRdb, TRBD1, cannot be confirmed without DNA. The CDR3 has 16 amino acids. Germline V gene data show CDR1 as MDHEN and CDR2 as SYDVKM. This chain's CDR3 is CASSLGGQKPTYEQYF.

The chain couples TRBV4-3 to TRBJ2-5; TCRdb gives TRBD2 as the D gene, but with no DNA this cannot be confirmed. The CDR3 sequence is 16 residues long. The germline V gene encodes CDR1 LGHNA and CDR2 YSLEER. This CDR3 reads CASSQEATSPVQTQYF.

The chain has TRBV6-2 or TRBV6-3 and TRBJ2-1; TCRdb returns TRBD2, unconfirmable since there is no DNA. The germline CDR1 and CDR2 sequences are MNHEY and SVGEGT. This CDR3 has 14 amino acids. The CDR3 protein is CASSSGGAFNEQFF.

The genes are TRBV7-3 and TRBJ2-1; the D gene TCRdb calls, TRBD1, cannot be checked with no DNA. In germline, CDR1 is SGHTA, CDR2 FQGTGA. The CDR3 totals 15 residues. CDR3 sequence reads: CASSPDGGRYNEQFF.

The chain uses TRBV6-6 and TRBJ2-7; no DNA is available, so the TRBD1 call from TCRdb remains unchecked. This CDR3 has 14 residues. Germline lookup yields CDR1 MNHNY and CDR2 SVGAGI (reference sequence). The CDR3 region is CASSYSTAGDEQYF.

The chain uses TRBV4-1 and TRBJ2-5; checking the TCRdb D call of TRBD1 is not possible without DNA. Germline V gene lookup returns CDR1 MGHRA and CDR2 YSYEKL. The CDR3 is made up of 15 amino acids. The CDR3 protein is CASSQDVLGGETQYF.

The chain is built from TRBV6-5 and TRBJ2-2; TCRdb calls TRBD2, which cannot be checked without DNA. The germline CDR1 and CDR2 sequences are MNHEY and SVGAGI. CDR3 length: 17 residues. This chain's CDR3 is CASSHTLAGPNTGELFF.

This chain joins TRBV12-5 and TRBJ2-1. Per the germline V gene, CDR1 is LGHNT and CDR2 is FRNRAP. The CDR3 is 12 residues long. CDR3 sequence reads: CASGPTPREQFF.

The V and J genes are TRBV6-5 and TRBJ1-5; lacking DNA, the TRBD1 call made by TCRdb goes unchecked. CDR1 is MNHEY and CDR2 is SVGAGI in the germline V gene. The CDR3 loop spans 15 amino acids. CDR3 residues: CASSYSRTGNQPQHF.

V usage is TRBV20-1 and J usage is TRBJ1-5; TCRdb selects TRBD1, and the lack of DNA leaves this call unchecked. Germline V lookup: CDR1 DFQATT, CDR2 SNEGSKA (reference sequence). CDR3 length equals 14 residues. CDR3 in amino acids: CSARDLTGNQPQHF.

This chain uses TRBV3-1 with TRBJ2-7; TCRdb picks TRBD1, but there is no DNA to check that call. CDR3 length: 15 residues. Germline assignment: CDR1 LGHDT and CDR2 YNNKEL (reference sequence). The CDR3 protein is CASSPRDRRLYEQYF.

This rearrangement joins TRBV5-1 to TRBJ2-5. The CDR3 has 15 amino acids. CDR1 is SGHRS and CDR2 is YFSETQ in the germline V gene. CDR3 sequence: CASSLDTGLGETQYF.

The V and J genes are TRBV6-5 and TRBJ2-5; TCRdb's D gene call, TRBD2, goes unchecked for lack of DNA. CDR1 and CDR2 (germline): MNHEY, SVGAGI. This CDR3 contains 15 residues. CDR3 residues: CASSSTSWGGETQYF.

The gene calls are TRBV29-1 and TRBJ2-7; TCRdb's assignment of TRBD2 cannot be checked, as there is no DNA. CDR1 is SQVTM and CDR2 is ANQGSEA in the germline V gene. The CDR3 runs 14 residues. CDR3 protein: CSVVRLAGGNEQYF.